The 30 T cell receptor beta chains below all came from one sample that was sequenced in a study of cytomegalovirus exposure and HLA in healthy donors. This PCR relied on a set of 60 Vbeta primers and 13 Jbeta primers. Assay used: immunoSEQ multiplex PCR; TCRdb lists only in-frame clones, some missing. The profile shows around 150,000 clones, approximately 65% of them singletons. The sample consisted of PBMCs. The receptors shown here come from a woman aged 60-75 years in good health and CMV-seronegative.

The chain uses TRBV28 and TRBJ1-2; no clear D. CDR3 length equals 12 residues. V was clipped by 5 bases and J by 2 bases, with 6 bases between them. Germline V gene sequence: CDR1 MDHEN, CDR2 SYDVKM. In nucleotides, the CDR3 is TGTGCCAGCAGTGGGAGAAACTATGGCTACACCTTC. It codes for CASSGRNYGYTF.

The gene calls are TRBV27 and TRBJ2-7, with D perhaps TRBD1 (5 bases). Germline CDR1 and CDR2: MNHEY and SMNVEV (reference sequence). This CDR3 is built from 17 residues. V lost 1 base and J 4 bases, leaving 20 bases between the germline ends. CDR3 amino acids: CASSLWAGSPGLYEQYF. The CDR3 DNA reads TGTGCCAGCAGTTTATGGGCAGGGTCGCCAGGTCTATACGAGCAGTACTTC.

This chain uses TRBV12-5 with TRBJ2-7, with TRBD1 matching 7 bases. With 6 bases clipped from V and 0 bases from J, the junction kept 14 bases outside the gene matches. Germline-derived CDR1 and CDR2 are LGHNT and FRNRAP. This CDR3 spans 17 amino acids. The CDR3 sequence is CASGDGTVPFFSYEQYF. The CDR3 DNA reads TGTGCTAGTGGGGACGGGACAGTCCCATTTTTCTCCTACGAGCAGTACTTC.

The rearrangement uses TRBV2 and TRBJ1-4; 7 bases match TRBD1. Per the germline V gene, CDR1 is SNHLY and CDR2 is FYNNEI. The CDR3 runs to 15 residues. With 1 base clipped from V and 8 bases from J, the junction kept 7 bases outside the gene matches. CDR3 amino acids: CASSEEGGSGEKLFF. The CDR3 DNA is TGTGCCAGCAGTGAAGAAGGGGGCTCGGGGGAAAAACTGTTTTTT.

The gene calls are TRBV7-8 and TRBJ1-4, with D perhaps matching TRBD1 (6 bases). Trimming removed 2 bases from V and 4 bases from J, with 11 bases in between. This CDR3 is built from 15 residues. Germline assignment: CDR1 SGHVS and CDR2 FQNEAQ. DNA of the CDR3: TGTGCCAGCAGCTTATCCAGGGGTTTTAATGAAAAACTGTTTTTT. Its protein product is CASSLSRGFNEKLFF. The variable domain in full, with the rest retrieved from reference TRBV7-8 and TRBJ1-4, is GAGVSQSPRYKVAKRGQDVALRCDPISGHVSLFWYQQALGQGPEFLTYFQNEAQLDKSGLPSDRFFAERPEGSVSTLKIQRTQQEDSAVYLCASSLSRGFNEKLFFGSGTQLSVL.

The V and J genes are TRBV14 and TRBJ2-7, with 12 nucleotides matching TRBD2. Germline-derived CDR1 and CDR2 are SGHDN and FVKESK. Trimming took 5 bases from V and 4 from J; bases not matched to a gene: 6. This CDR3 contains 15 residues. Here the CDR3 DNA reads TGTGCCAGCAGCTTAAGAGGGACTAGCGGGTACGAGCAGTACTTC. Translating it yields CASSLRGTSGYEQYF.

The chain recombines TRBV5-3 with TRBJ1-6; no reliable D call. Being an ORF, TRBV5-3 has a function that is uncertain. Trimming pared 9 bases from V and 8 bases from J, leaving 6 bases between. This CDR3 contains 10 residues. Here the CDR3 DNA reads TGTGCCACCAGTGATTCACCCCTCCACTTT. As protein: CATSDSPLHF.

This clone was seen a handful of times. The rearrangement joins TRBV7-3 to TRBJ2-3; 8 bases match TRBD1. The CDR3 has 16 residues. J was trimmed by 8 bases and V by 8 bases; bases with no gene match: 18. Germline V CDR1 and CDR2: SGHTA, FQGTGA. CDR3 in amino acids: CASSYSPPGTGGTQYF. The DNA of the CDR3 is TGTGCCAGCTCTTACAGCCCACCGGGAACAGGGGGTACGCAGTATTTT.

This clone occurred a few times. The chain combines TRBV9 with TRBJ2-3; 10 positions match TRBD1. J was trimmed by 0 bases and V by 3 bases; bases with no gene match: 4. From germline, CDR1 is SGDLS and CDR2 YYNGEE. This CDR3 spans 16 amino acids. The CDR3, as DNA: TGTGCCAGCAGCGCGGACAGGGGGGGTAGCACAGATACGCAGTATTTT. Its protein product is CASSADRGGSTDTQYF.

CDR3 protein: CASSPSGGGTQYF. CDR3 DNA sequence: TGTGCCAGCAGCCCCAGCGGGGGCGGGACCCAGTACTTC. The chain has TRBV7-2 and TRBJ2-5, with TRBD2 matching 8 bases. Germline CDR1 reads SGHTA; CDR2 reads FQGNSA. This CDR3 comprises 13 residues. With V trimmed by 5 bases and J by 7 bases, 6 bases remained unmatched.

This clone was seen more than once but under ten times. The V call is TRBV6-5, the J call TRBJ1-1, with TRBD1 identical over 8 bases. This CDR3 contains 14 residues. The V segment lost 5 bases and the J segment 4 bases; nucleotides outside the gene matches: 6. The germline CDR1 and CDR2 sequences are MNHEY and SVGAGI. In nucleotides, the CDR3 is TGTGCCAGCAGTCAGACAGGGGTCGGCACTGAAGCTTTCTTT. It specifies CASSQTGVGTEAFF.

The chain combines TRBV5-1 with TRBJ2-5; 10 positions agree with TRBD1. This CDR3 region has 17 residues. Trimming took 4 bases from V and 0 from J; bases not matched to a gene: 9. Germline CDR1 reads SGHRS; CDR2 reads YFSETQ. CDR3 in DNA: TGCGCCAGCAGCCTGGGGCCGGGACAGGGGTACCAAGAGACCCAGTACTTC. Protein sequence: CASSLGPGQGYQETQYF.

The rearrangement links TRBV9 to TRBJ1-4, with 7 nucleotides matching TRBD1. Germline CDR1 and CDR2: SGDLS and YYNGEE. V lost 0 bases, J lost 5 bases, and 4 bases stayed unmatched. This CDR3 is 15 amino acids long. The chain's CDR3 is CASSVGDSVNEKLFF. CDR3 DNA: TGTGCCAGCAGCGTAGGGGACAGCGTAAATGAAAAACTGTTTTTT.

V and J are TRBV9 and TRBJ1-1, with 7 bases fitting TRBD1. CDR1 is SGDLS and CDR2 is YYNGEE in the germline V gene. The CDR3 has 13 residues. V lost 1 base and J lost 6; bases outside the gene matches: 3. The CDR3 reads CASSVTGVSEAFF. The CDR3, as DNA: TGTGCCAGCAGCGTAACAGGGGTTTCTGAAGCTTTCTTT. The whole variable domain, filled in from reference TRBV9 and TRBJ1-1, reads DSGVTQTPKHLITATGQRVTLRCSPRSGDLSVYWYQQSLDQGLQFLIQYYNGEERAKGNILERFSAQQFPDLHSELNLSSLELGDSALYFCASSVTGVSEAFFGQGTRLTVV.

This sequence joins TRBV5-1 and TRBJ2-1; 12 bases are shared with TRBD2. CDR1 SGHRS and CDR2 YFSETQ come from the germline V gene. The CDR3 is made up of 15 amino acids. Unmatched junction bases numbered 6, after V lost 4 bases and J lost 7 bases. The CDR3 DNA reads as TGCGCCAGCAGCCCTAGCGGGGGGGACATGAATGAGCAGTTCTTC. This encodes CASSPSGGDMNEQFF.

CDR3 coding DNA: TGCGCCAGCAGCTTGGAGGGGCCCCCGGGCACTGAAGCTTTCTTT. Encoded protein: CASSLEGPPGTEAFF. This chain connects TRBV5-1 to TRBJ1-1; perhaps TRBD1 as D (5 bases). CDR1 is SGHRS and CDR2 is YFSETQ in the germline V gene. Trimming took 0 bases from V and 4 from J, leaving 13 bases between them. This CDR3 has 15 amino acids.

Written as DNA, the CDR3 is TGTGCCAGCAGCTTAGGAGCGGGGTGGGCAGATACGCAGTATTTT. Translated: CASSLGAGWADTQYF. The chain couples TRBV7-2 to TRBJ2-3; the match to TRBD2 covers 7 bases. V shed 1 base, J shed 4 bases, and the junction held 5 bases outside the gene matches. Germline V gene lookup returns CDR1 SGHTA and CDR2 FQGNSA. CDR3 length: 15 amino acids.

On this clone itself: The junction departs from the called germline gene at one end, perhaps through a read error. The chain links TRBV7-9 to TRBJ2-7; TRBD2 matches at 12 bases. CDR3 size: 16 residues. Per germline, CDR1 SEHNR and CDR2 FQNEAQ (reference sequence). The CDR3 DNA reads as TGTTCCAGCAGCTTAGGATGGACTAGCGGGATCTACGAGCAGTACTTC. Its translation: CSSSLGWTSGIYEQYF.

Notes on this clone: The junction and the germline gene differ at one end; a read error may be behind it. The sample contains more than one DNA sequence encoding this CDR3. The rearrangement links TRBV19 to TRBJ1-1; D possibly corresponds to TRBD1 (5 bases). Looked up from germline, CDR1 is LNHDA and CDR2 is SQIVND (reference sequence). This CDR3 region has 13 residues. CDR3 nucleotides: TGCGCCAGTACCGCTGATTGGGGCTCTGAAGCTTTCTTT. It is translated as CASTADWGSEAFF.

This chain connects TRBV11-2 to TRBJ2-7, with 8 bases fitting TRBD1. CDR3 length: 17 amino acids. The V segment lost 0 bases and the J segment 0 bases; nucleotides outside the gene matches: 7. In germline, CDR1 is SGHAT, CDR2 FQNNGV. The chain's CDR3 is CASSLDLGQGRSYEQYF. Here the CDR3 DNA reads TGTGCCAGCAGCTTAGATCTCGGACAGGGTCGCTCCTACGAGCAGTACTTC.

In the case of this clone: This specimen includes other DNA sequences encoding the same CDR3. The chain uses TRBV29-1 and TRBJ1-1; possible D gene TRBD1, 6 bases. The CDR3 is 13 residues long. Trimming removed 4 bases from V and 0 bases from J, with 9 bases in between. Germline CDR1 SQVTM, CDR2 ANQGSEA. In nucleotides, the CDR3 is TGCAGCGTTGGCAGGGGTTTGAACACTGAAGCTTTCTTT. Protein: CSVGRGLNTEAFF. The entire variable domain, with the rest obtained from reference TRBV29-1 and TRBJ1-1, is as follows: SAVISQKPSRDICQRGTSLTIQCQVDSQVTMMFWYRQQPGQSLTLIATANQGSEATYESGFVIDKFPISRPNLTFSTLTVSNMSPEDSSIYLCSVGRGLNTEAFFGQGTRLTVV.

The chain employs TRBV19 and TRBJ2-7; 9 bases are shared with TRBD1. The germline CDR1 and CDR2 sequences are LNHDA and SQIVND (reference sequence). This CDR3 is 13 amino acids long. V shed 6 bases, J shed 6 bases, and the junction held 6 bases outside the gene matches. The CDR3 DNA reads TGTGCCAGTAGGGACAGGGGAACGGGCGAGCAGTACTTC. Protein sequence: CASRDRGTGEQYF.

The chain has TRBV5-6 and TRBJ2-7, with 8 positions matching TRBD1. Per the germline V gene, CDR1 is SGHDT and CDR2 is YYEEEE. The CDR3 sequence is 16 residues long. With V trimmed by 3 bases and J by 7 bases, 15 bases remained unmatched. The CDR3 region is CASSWGTGTFGREQYF. The CDR3 region has the DNA TGTGCCAGCAGCTGGGGGACAGGAACCTTTGGAAGAGAGCAGTACTTC.

The V call is TRBV6-1, the J call TRBJ2-1; 9 nucleotides match TRBD1. The length of the CDR3 is 15 residues. In germline, CDR1 is MNHNS, CDR2 SASEGT. With 8 bases clipped from V and 0 bases from J, the junction kept 5 bases outside the gene matches. The CDR3 nucleotides are TGTGCCAGCTACAGGGGGCCCCCCTCCTACAATGAGCAGTTCTTC. Its protein is CASYRGPPSYNEQFF.

This chain connects TRBV7-8 to TRBJ1-2; D possibly corresponds to TRBD1 (6 bases). The V gene's germline CDR1 is SGHVS and CDR2 FQNEAQ. The CDR3 is 17 residues long. V was trimmed by 1 base and J by 5 bases, leaving 20 bases between them. The CDR3 sequence: CASSLGPRGGRNYGYTF. The DNA for the CDR3 is TGTGCCAGCAGCTTAGGCCCCCGGGGGGGGCGCAATTATGGCTACACCTTC. Full variable domain (rest looked up from reference TRBV7-8 and TRBJ1-2): GAGVSQSPRYKVAKRGQDVALRCDPISGHVSLFWYQQALGQGPEFLTYFQNEAQLDKSGLPSDRFFAERPEGSVSTLKIQRTQQEDSAVYLCASSLGPRGGRNYGYTFGSGTRLTVV.

This clone has just one count. The chain is built from TRBV5-1 and TRBJ1-6; D uncertain. CDR3 size: 16 residues. Germline V lookup: CDR1 SGHRS, CDR2 YFSETQ. Trimming took off 0 bases at V and 3 bases at J, with 10 bases between the two ends. This chain's CDR3 is CASSLDSASYNSPLHF. For the CDR3, the DNA is TGCGCCAGCAGCTTGGACTCTGCTAGCTATAATTCACCCCTCCACTTT.

The chain has TRBV7-2 and TRBJ2-3, with 12 bases aligning to TRBD1. Germline V gene lookup returns CDR1 SGHTA and CDR2 FQGNSA. The CDR3 loop spans 15 amino acids. V shed 4 bases and J 8 bases; nucleotides not matched to a gene: 7. CDR3: CASSSGTGGVGTQYF. The CDR3 coding sequence is TGTGCCAGCAGCTCCGGGACAGGGGGCGTCGGTACGCAGTATTTT.

The rearrangement uses TRBV11-2 and TRBJ1-2; 8 bases match TRBD1. V shed 1 base, J shed 7 bases, and the junction held 8 bases outside the gene matches. This CDR3 region has 15 residues. Germline loops: CDR1 SGHAT, CDR2 FQNNGV. Here the CDR3 reads CASSLGRTGWGGYTF. The DNA of the CDR3 is TGTGCCAGCAGCTTAGGTCGGACAGGGTGGGGTGGCTACACCTTC.

The chain couples TRBV6-5 to TRBJ2-1; TRBD2 aligns across 12 bases. The CDR3 runs 16 residues. After removal of 2 bases from V and 9 bases from J, the junction contained 8 bases not matched to a gene. CDR1 and CDR2 from the germline V gene are MNHEY and SVGAGI. The CDR3 loop reads CASSYEPSGRVGEQFF. The DNA of the CDR3 is TGTGCCAGCAGTTACGAGCCTAGCGGGAGGGTAGGTGAGCAGTTCTTC.

This clone was seen only once. The V gene is TRBV5-1, the J gene TRBJ2-3, with D possibly being TRBD1 (6 bases). Germline-derived CDR1 and CDR2 are SGHRS and YFSETQ. Trimming removed 7 bases at V and 4 bases at J, with 16 bases between. This CDR3 contains 14 residues. The CDR3 region has the DNA TGCGCCAGCCGTAAAGACAGGAACCCAGATACGCAGTATTTT. Translated: CASRKDRNPDTQYF. The variable domain in full, completed from reference TRBV5-1 and TRBJ2-3, reads KAGVTQTPRYLIKTRGQQVTLSCSPISGHRSVSWYQQTPGQGLQFLFEYFSETQRNKGNFPGRFSGRQFSNSRSEMNVSTLELGDSALYLCASRKDRNPDTQYFGPGTRLTVL.